The text below deals with one TCR beta chain. The antigen remains undetermined. The data belong to a study of beta chain features in type 1 diabetes. Overall study results and limits: The VDJ junctions of type 1 diabetes patients carried fewer insertions and more deletions.

All of the isolated RNA was reverse transcribed, so expressed TCRB transcripts were sequenced. The protocol was immunoSEQ multiplex PCR, while the TCRdb copy is restricted to in-frame clones and leaves out a portion. The top ten clones hold 0.68% of a sample with some 150,000 clones, 9% to 9.5% of them seen once. The sequenced material came from central memory CD4+ T cells from blood. The receptor was isolated from a young man in good health.

CDR3 residues: CASSANNRASYEQYF. CDR3 DNA sequence: TGTGCCAGCAGCGCAAACAACAGGGCTTCCTACGAGCAGTACTTC. The chain carries TRBV25-1 and TRBJ2-5; TRBD1 might be the D (6 bases). The J call may not be correct, given that the DNA end is closer to TRBJ2-7. Germline assignment: CDR1 MGHDK and CDR2 SYGVNS. The length of the CDR3 is 15 residues.